There are many counts of the clone carrying this TCR beta chain. Its cognate antigen is unknown. The data are from a study of T-cell reconstitution after alpha-beta-depleted transplantation in children. Findings of the study overall: Newly produced T cells mostly provided counts and TCRbeta diversity after one year, as hyperexpanded clones declined. Where alpha-beta T cells came from about two months after transplant was reportedly several hundred expanded graft clones. High day-60 TCRbeta diversity in some patients came from surviving recipient T cells and thymic progenitors.

V lost 7 bases and J 1 base, leaving 16 bases between the germline ends. This CDR3 contains 16 residues. CDR1 is SEHNR, CDR2 FQNEAQ, per germline (reference sequence). TCRbeta library preparation incorporated unique molecular identifiers. TCRdb re-called the PCR reads through MiXCR, storing one row per CDR3 protein. Among about 460,000 distinct CDR3 sequences listed, approximately 10% were seen once. The sequencing used PBMCs, collected before TCRalphabeta/CD19-depleted stem cell transplant. The J gene is TRBJ2-2, the V gene TRBV7-9; perhaps D is TRBD1 or TRBD2 (7 bases each). This clonotype was obtained from a child aged 2-15 years with inherited bone marrow failure, due to receive a stem cell transplant. The CDR3 sequence is CASTSTGRGNTGELFF. The CDR3 DNA follows: TGTGCCAGCACGTCGACAGGGAGGGGGAACACCGGGGAGCTGTTTTTT.